Following are 12 T cell receptor beta chains from one sample sequenced in a study of regulatory T cells in long-lasting Graves disease. Researchers made TCR beta libraries by using iRepertoire HTBI primers and running Arm-PCR on CDR3 regions. TCRdb passed the multiplex PCR reads through MiXCR, listing each CDR3 protein once. The table has about 310,000 distinct CDR3 sequences, around 20% seen once; the top ten hold just over 55%. The time point denotes: persistent/refractory GD, antithyroid drugs over 5 years with positive TRAb. Extracted PBMC RNA gave rise to the TCR library. The sequencing used peripheral blood mononuclear cells (PBMCs), collected when the disease was refractory, from a patient treated with antithyroid drugs. The receptors shown here come from a female donor with Graves disease.

This clonotype was seen a single time. This chain uses TRBV6-5 with TRBJ2-7, with 7 bases aligning to TRBD1. The germline V gene encodes CDR1 MNHEY and CDR2 SVGAGI. J gave up 3 bases and V 2 bases, and 10 bases lay outside the gene matches. The CDR3 runs 16 residues. CDR3: CASSYLGTENRYEQYF. CDR3 sequence (DNA): TGTGCCAGCAGTTACCTCGGGACAGAAAACCGCTACGAGCAGTACTTC.

The table lists this clonotype with many counts. J is TRBJ1-5 and V is TRBV28; no clear D. The CDR3 extends over 17 amino acids. V gave up 5 bases and J gave up 2 bases, with 19 bases separating them. CDR1 is MDHEN and CDR2 is SYDVKM in the germline V gene. The DNA of the CDR3 is TGTGCCAGCAGTCCAGCCCCCAGCGGGCAGGGCAATCAGCCCCAGCATTTT. This codes for CASSPAPSGQGNQPQHF.

This clonotype was detected ten times or more. The DNA for the CDR3 is TGTGCCAGCAGCTCTCAGGGGCTCCAAGAGACCCAGTACTTC. Its protein product is CASSSQGLQETQYF. The rearrangement uses TRBV12-3 or TRBV12-4 and TRBJ2-5, with TRBD1 as a possible D gene (6 bases). The CDR3 runs to 14 residues. Deletions cut 6 bases from V and 1 base from J, with 12 bases between.

The chain joins TRBV13 to TRBJ2-7; D remains ambiguous. This CDR3 is 13 amino acids long. Trimming took 5 bases from V and 3 from J, leaving 11 bases between them. Germline lookup yields CDR1 PRHDT and CDR2 FYEKMQ (reference sequence). In DNA form, the CDR3 reads TGTGCCAGCAGCAAAGGCGCGATCTACGAGCAGTACTTC. Translating it yields CASSKGAIYEQYF.

A few counts support this clonotype. The genes are TRBV20-1 and TRBJ2-3, with no clear D. The V end was cut by 3 bases, the J end by 1 base, with 2 bases between. The CDR3 has 11 amino acids. CDR1 is DFQATT and CDR2 is SNEGSKA in the germline V gene (reference sequence). The CDR3, as DNA: TGCAGTGCTAGCGGCACAGATACGCAGTATTTT. Translating it yields CSASGTDTQYF.

A few counts support this clonotype. The V gene is TRBV2, the J gene TRBJ2-3; 14 nucleotides align to TRBD2. The J segment lost 3 bases and the V segment lost 3 bases, leaving 2 bases of the junction unmatched. Germline V gene sequence: CDR1 SNHLY, CDR2 FYNNEI. The CDR3 runs 16 residues. Here the CDR3 reads CASSEGLAGETDTQYF. CDR3 DNA sequence: TGTGCCAGCAGTGAGGGACTAGCGGGAGAAACAGATACGCAGTATTTT.

This clonotype was seen at least ten times. V and J are TRBV7-2 and TRBJ1-2; 7 positions agree with TRBD1. Germline trimming cut 1 base from V and 2 bases from J; bases unmatched to any gene: 10. The CDR3 has 17 residues. CDR1 SGHTA and CDR2 FQGNSA come from the germline V gene. CDR3 sequence reads: CASSLVTGAKRNYGYTF. In DNA, the CDR3 is TGTGCCAGCAGCTTAGTTACAGGGGCGAAGAGAAACTATGGCTACACCTTC.

The rearrangement uses TRBV6-1 and TRBJ2-5; tentatively, D is TRBD1 (6 bases). The CDR3 consists of 15 residues. V was cut by 5 bases and J by 2 bases, with 15 bases left in between. Germline CDR1 is MNHNS and CDR2 is SASEGT. The CDR3 sequence is CASSPNRVEQETQYF. In DNA form, the CDR3 reads TGTGCCAGCAGTCCTAACAGGGTCGAACAAGAGACCCAGTACTTC.

The CDR3 sequence: CASSTQGVAQETQYF. The DNA of the CDR3 is TGTGCCAGCAGCACCCAGGGGGTGGCACAAGAGACCCAGTACTTC. The chain links TRBV7-6 to TRBJ2-5; 7 nucleotides agree with TRBD1. This CDR3 has 15 amino acids. V lost 5 bases to trimming and J lost 2 bases; unmatched junction nucleotides: 8. Germline CDR1 reads SGHVS; CDR2 reads FNYEAQ.

This clonotype was observed at least ten times. The chain couples TRBV7-2 to TRBJ2-7; 9 bases line up with TRBD1. The germline gives CDR1 SGHTA, CDR2 FQGNSA. Trimming cost V 0 bases and J 5 bases; bases outside gene matches: 5. This CDR3 has 15 amino acids. CDR3: CASSLAGTGTHEQYF. The DNA of the CDR3 is TGTGCCAGCAGCTTAGCGGGGACAGGGACGCACGAGCAGTACTTC.

This chain links TRBV7-6 with TRBJ1-3; TRBD1 is a possible D gene (6 bases). CDR3 length equals 18 residues. From germline, CDR1 is SGHVS and CDR2 FNYEAQ. Trimming removed 2 bases at V and 0 bases at J, with 17 bases between. The CDR3 nucleotides read TGTGCCAGCAGCTTATTCCCAGGACAGTCAAGCTCTGGAAACACCATATATTTT. Its translation is CASSLFPGQSSSGNTIYF.

This clonotype was observed a few times. V is TRBV18 and J is TRBJ1-1, with D unclear. Germline assignment: CDR1 KGHSH and CDR2 LQKENI. This CDR3 comprises 14 residues. With 3 bases removed from V and 4 bases from J, the gap between germline ends came to 12 bases. CDR3 region: CASSPGYGSTEAFF. The DNA of the CDR3 is TGTGCCAGCTCACCCGGTTATGGGAGCACTGAAGCTTTCTTT.